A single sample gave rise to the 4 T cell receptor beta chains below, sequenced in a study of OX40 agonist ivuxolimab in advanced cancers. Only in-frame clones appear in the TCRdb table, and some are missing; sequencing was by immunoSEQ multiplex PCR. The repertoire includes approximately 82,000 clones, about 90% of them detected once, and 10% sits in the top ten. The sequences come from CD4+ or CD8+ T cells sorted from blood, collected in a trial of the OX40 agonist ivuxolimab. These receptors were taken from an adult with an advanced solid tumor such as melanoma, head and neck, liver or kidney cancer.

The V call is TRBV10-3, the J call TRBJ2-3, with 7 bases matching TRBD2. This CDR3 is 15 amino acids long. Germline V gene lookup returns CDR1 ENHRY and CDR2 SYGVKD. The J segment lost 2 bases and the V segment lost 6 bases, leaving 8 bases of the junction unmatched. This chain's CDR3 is CAIRGAGGDTDTQYF. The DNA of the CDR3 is TGTGCCATCAGGGGAGCTGGGGGGGACACAGATACGCAGTATTTT.

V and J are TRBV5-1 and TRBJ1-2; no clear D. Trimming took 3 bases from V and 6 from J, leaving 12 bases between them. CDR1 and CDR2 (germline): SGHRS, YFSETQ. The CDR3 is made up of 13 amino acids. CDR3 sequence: CASSSRRADGYTF. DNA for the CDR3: TGCGCCAGCAGCTCCCGTCGGGCAGATGGCTACACCTTC.

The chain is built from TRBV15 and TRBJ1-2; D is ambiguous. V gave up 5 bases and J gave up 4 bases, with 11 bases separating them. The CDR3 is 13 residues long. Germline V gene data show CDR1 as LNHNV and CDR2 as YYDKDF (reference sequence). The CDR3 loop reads CATSARRAYGYTF. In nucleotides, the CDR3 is TGTGCCACCAGCGCCCGAAGGGCCTATGGCTACACCTTC.

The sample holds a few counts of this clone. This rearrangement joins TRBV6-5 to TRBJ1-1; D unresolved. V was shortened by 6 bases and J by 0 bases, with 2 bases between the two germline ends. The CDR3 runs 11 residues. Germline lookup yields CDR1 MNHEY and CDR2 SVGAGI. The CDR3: CASRLNTEAFF. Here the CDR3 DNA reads TGTGCCAGCAGGTTGAACACTGAAGCTTTCTTT.